Detailed here is one TCR beta chain. Its antigen is not known. Constant-segment primers served in 5'RACE that generated TCR alpha and TCR beta cDNA libraries bearing sample barcodes and UMIs. TCRdb re-called the 5' RACE reads through MiXCR, storing one row per CDR3 protein. The profile shows about 350,000 distinct CDR3 sequences, roughly an eighth of them singletons. These data are taken from a study of T-cell memory formation after mild COVID-19. Study-wide background: There were largely donor-specific TCR clusters. Findings and caveats of the study: CD4+ contracting clones lay mainly in CM and EM, CD8+ ones in EMRA.

V was shortened by 2 bases and J by 6 bases, with 19 bases between the two germline ends. CDR3 length: 16 residues. Sequencing used PBMCs or a T cell subset sorted from them (not recorded which). The TCR originated in a man aged 18 to 30 who had mild COVID-19 (a few samples of this study predate the infection). Cell type and time point are not known. The V gene is TRBV12-3 or TRBV12-4, the J gene TRBJ1-2, with D perhaps matching TRBD1 (5 bases). DNA for the CDR3: TGTGCCAGCAGTTTAATGGCCCAGGGTGGCGGAGATGGCTACACCTTC. Its translation: CASSLMAQGGGDGYTF.